These T cell receptor beta chains were read from a single sample in a study of blood T cell repertoires in COVID-19. Only in-frame clones appear in the TCRdb table, and some are missing; sequencing was by immunoSEQ multiplex PCR. The sample consists of around 250,000 clones, about 88% of them appearing once. Material: PBMCs or T cells enriched from blood (not recorded which). The receptor set was obtained from a woman in her forties or fifties who had recovered from COVID-19. Both conserved end residues are trimmed from each CDR3.

TRBJ2-2 | TRBV5-8 | ASSPRGGNTGELF
TRBJ2-5 | TRBV11-2 | ASSPKGTTQETQY
TRBJ1-1 | TRBV5-1 | ASSLDQGSLEAF
TRBJ2-5 | TRBV9 | ASSVGAGGGETQY
TRBJ1-5 | TRBV18 | ASATGVVGQPQH
TRBJ1-6 | TRBV15 | ATSPRDKKKKGSPLH
TRBJ2-3 | TRBV24-1 | ATSSRQGGTDTQY
TRBJ1-2 | TRBV28 | ASRGRDRGDYGYT
TRBJ2-3 | TRBV9 | ASSVGWASTDTQY
TRBJ1-1 | TRBV11-2 | ASSRHRGTNTEAF
TRBJ1-5 | TRBV24-1 | ATSEGDRGSNQPQH